This entry is about one TCR beta chain. Trimming shortened V by 1 base and J by 0 bases, and 3 bases separated the two germline ends. The CDR3 covers 14 residues. Germline V gives CDR1 LGHNA, CDR2 YSLEER. This sample is drawn from a study of T cell responses to AZD1222 COVID-19 vaccine. Profiled with immunoSEQ multiplex PCR; TCRdb holds only in-frame clones, not every one. The top ten clones hold roughly 5% of a sample with roughly 150,000 clones, roughly 91% of them seen once. The sample was peripheral blood, taken on day 0 of AZD1222 vaccination. The source is an adult in good health. The V gene is TRBV4-3, the J gene TRBJ2-2; no clear D gene. DNA of the CDR3: TGCGCCAGCAGCCAAGGCCCGAACACCGGGGAGCTGTTTTTT. Translated: CASSQGPNTGELFF.